Included here is one TCR beta chain sequence, with context. The antigen is not known. Trimming cost V 1 base and J 6 bases; bases outside gene matches: 3. The CDR3 length is 14 residues. The V gene's germline CDR1 is SGHTA and CDR2 FQGNSA. This record comes from a study of early T cells in non-severe SARS-CoV-2 infection. Overall study: Sequenced bulk RNA came from whole blood that was unsorted, and chains were unpaired. Study-wide results and caveats: In VDJdb matching, anti-spike CD8 responses were favored while private and CD4 specificities went missing.

Attachment of unique molecular identifiers was made to individual cDNA molecules. TCRdb ran MiXCR on the 5' RACE reads and lists one entry per CDR3 protein. The sample has 20,000 to 25,000 distinct CDR3 sequences, approximately 5% seen once. The chain has TRBV7-2 and TRBJ2-4; 7 nucleotides match TRBD2. The specimen sequenced was whole blood. The clonotype was recovered from an adult who was a healthcare worker with PCR-confirmed SARS-CoV-2 infection or an uninfected control (not recorded which). CDR3 sequence (DNA): TGTGCCAGCAGCTTAGTGGCTAGCGGAAACATTCAGTACTTC. Protein: CASSLVASGNIQYF. The full variable domain, rest sourced from reference TRBV7-2 and TRBJ2-4, is GAGVSQSPSNKVTEKGKDVELRCDPISGHTALYWYRQSLGQGLEFLIYFQGNSAPDKSGLPSDRFSAERTGGSVSTLTIQRTQQEDSAVYLCASSLVASGNIQYFGAGTRLSVL.